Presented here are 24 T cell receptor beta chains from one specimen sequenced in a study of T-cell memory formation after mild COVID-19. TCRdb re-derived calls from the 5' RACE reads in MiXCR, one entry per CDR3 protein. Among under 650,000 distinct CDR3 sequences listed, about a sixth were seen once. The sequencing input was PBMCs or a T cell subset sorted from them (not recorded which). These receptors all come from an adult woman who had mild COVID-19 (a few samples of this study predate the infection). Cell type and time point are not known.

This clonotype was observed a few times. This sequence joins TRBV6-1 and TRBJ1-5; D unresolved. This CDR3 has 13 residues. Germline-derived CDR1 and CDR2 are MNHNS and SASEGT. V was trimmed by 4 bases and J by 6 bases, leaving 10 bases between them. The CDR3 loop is CASSGRVTQPQHF. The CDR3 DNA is TGTGCCAGCAGTGGGAGGGTTACTCAGCCCCAGCATTTT.

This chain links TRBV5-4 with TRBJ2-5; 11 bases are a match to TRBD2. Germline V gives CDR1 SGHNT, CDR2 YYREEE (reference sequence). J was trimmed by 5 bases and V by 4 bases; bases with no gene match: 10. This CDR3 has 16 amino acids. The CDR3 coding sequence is TGTGCCAGCAGCCTTGTCGTAGCGGGAGGGTTCGAGACCCAGTACTTC. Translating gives CASSLVVAGGFETQYF.

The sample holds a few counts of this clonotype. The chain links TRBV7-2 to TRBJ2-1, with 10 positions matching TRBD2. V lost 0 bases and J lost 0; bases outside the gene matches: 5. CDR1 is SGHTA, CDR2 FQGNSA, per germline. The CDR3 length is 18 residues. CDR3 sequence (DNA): TGTGCCAGCAGCTTAGCGGCTAGCGGGGGCCTCTCCTACAATGAGCAGTTCTTC. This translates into CASSLAASGGLSYNEQFF.

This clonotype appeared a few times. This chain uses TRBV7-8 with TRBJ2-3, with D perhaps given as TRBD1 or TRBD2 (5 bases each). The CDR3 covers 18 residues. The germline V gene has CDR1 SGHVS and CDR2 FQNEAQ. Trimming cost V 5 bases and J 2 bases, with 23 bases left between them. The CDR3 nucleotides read TGTGCCAGCAGCCGAGCGAGTTTGGGGGAACCCCCCACAGATACGCAGTATTTT. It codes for CASSRASLGEPPTDTQYF. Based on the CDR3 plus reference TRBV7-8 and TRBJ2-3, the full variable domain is GAGVSQSPRYKVAKRGQDVALRCDPISGHVSLFWYQQALGQGPEFLTYFQNEAQLDKSGLPSDRFFAERPEGSVSTLKIQRTQQEDSAVYLCASSRASLGEPPTDTQYFGPGTRLTVL.

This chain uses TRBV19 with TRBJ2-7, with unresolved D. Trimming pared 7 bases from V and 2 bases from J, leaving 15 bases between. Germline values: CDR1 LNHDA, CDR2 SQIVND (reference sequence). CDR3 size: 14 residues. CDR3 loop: CASMSAQSAYEQYF. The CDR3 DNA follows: TGTGCCAGTATGAGCGCACAGAGTGCCTACGAGCAGTACTTC.

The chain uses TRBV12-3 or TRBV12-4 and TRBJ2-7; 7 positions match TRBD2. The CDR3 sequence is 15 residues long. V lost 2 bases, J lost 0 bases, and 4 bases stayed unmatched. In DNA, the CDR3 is TGTGCCAGCAGTTTATACGGGGGGAGCTCCTACGAGCAGTACTTC. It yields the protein CASSLYGGSSYEQYF.

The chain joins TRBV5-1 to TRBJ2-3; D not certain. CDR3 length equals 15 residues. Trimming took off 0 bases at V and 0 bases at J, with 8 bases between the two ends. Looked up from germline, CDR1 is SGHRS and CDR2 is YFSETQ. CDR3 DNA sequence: TGCGCCAGCAGCTTGGATGGAGATAGCACAGATACGCAGTATTTT. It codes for CASSLDGDSTDTQYF.

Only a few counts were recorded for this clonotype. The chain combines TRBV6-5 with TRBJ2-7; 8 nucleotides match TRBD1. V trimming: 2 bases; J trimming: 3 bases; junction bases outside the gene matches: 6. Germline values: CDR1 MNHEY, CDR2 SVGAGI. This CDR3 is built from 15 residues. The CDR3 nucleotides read TGTGCCAGCAGTTACGGCGGGACAGGATACTACGAGCAGTACTTC. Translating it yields CASSYGGTGYYEQYF.

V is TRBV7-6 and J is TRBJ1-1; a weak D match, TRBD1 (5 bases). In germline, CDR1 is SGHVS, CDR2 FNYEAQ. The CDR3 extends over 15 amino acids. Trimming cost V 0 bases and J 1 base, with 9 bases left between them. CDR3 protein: CASSLAHTGNTEAFF. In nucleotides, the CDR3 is TGTGCCAGCAGCTTAGCTCATACAGGGAACACTGAAGCTTTCTTT.

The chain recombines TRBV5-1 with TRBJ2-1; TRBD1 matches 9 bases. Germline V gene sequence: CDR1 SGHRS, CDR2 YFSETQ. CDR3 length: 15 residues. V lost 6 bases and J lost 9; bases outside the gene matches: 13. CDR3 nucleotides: TGCGCCAGCATTCCGTCTGGGACAGGGTATACTGAGCAGTTCTTC. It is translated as CASIPSGTGYTEQFF.

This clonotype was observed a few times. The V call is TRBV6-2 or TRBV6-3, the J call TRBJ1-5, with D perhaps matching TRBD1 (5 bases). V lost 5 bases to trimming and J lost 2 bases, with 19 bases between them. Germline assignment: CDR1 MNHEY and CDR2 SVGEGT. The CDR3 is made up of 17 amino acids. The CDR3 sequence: CASSPPFRGGGNQPQHF. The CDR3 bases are TGTGCCAGCAGTCCCCCGTTCCGGGGGGGTGGCAATCAGCCCCAGCATTTT.

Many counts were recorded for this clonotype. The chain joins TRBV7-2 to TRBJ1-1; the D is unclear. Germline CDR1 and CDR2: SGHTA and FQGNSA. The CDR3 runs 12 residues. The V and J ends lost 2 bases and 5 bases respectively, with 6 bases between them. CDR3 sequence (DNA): TGTGCCAGCAGCTTACGGGATACTGAAGCTTTCTTT. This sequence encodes CASSLRDTEAFF.

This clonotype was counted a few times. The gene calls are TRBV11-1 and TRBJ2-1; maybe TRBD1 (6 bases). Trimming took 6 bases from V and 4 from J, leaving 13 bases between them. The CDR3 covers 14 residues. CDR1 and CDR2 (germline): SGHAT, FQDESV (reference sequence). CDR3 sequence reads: CASSTGSLYNEQFF. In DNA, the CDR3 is TGTGCCAGCAGTACAGGGTCCCTGTACAATGAGCAGTTCTTC.

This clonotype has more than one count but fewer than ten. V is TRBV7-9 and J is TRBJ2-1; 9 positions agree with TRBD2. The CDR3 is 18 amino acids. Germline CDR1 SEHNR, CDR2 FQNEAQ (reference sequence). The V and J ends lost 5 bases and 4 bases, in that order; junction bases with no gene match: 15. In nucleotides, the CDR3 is TGTGCCAGCAGCCCTAGACTTGTAGCGGGGGTCCATTACAATGAGCAGTTCTTC. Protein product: CASSPRLVAGVHYNEQFF.

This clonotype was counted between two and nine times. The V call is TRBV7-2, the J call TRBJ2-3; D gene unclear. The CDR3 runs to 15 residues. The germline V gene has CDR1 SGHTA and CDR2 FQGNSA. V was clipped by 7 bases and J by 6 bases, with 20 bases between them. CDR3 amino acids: CASIPPKTVGDTQYF. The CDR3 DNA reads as TGTGCCAGCATCCCCCCCAAGACTGTGGGGGATACGCAGTATTTT.

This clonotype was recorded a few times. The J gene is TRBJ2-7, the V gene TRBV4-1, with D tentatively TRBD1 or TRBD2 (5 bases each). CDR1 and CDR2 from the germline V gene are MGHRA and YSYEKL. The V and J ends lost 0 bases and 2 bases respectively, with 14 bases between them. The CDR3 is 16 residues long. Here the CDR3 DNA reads TGCGCCAGCAGCCAAGATAGGGCCGGGACGGCCTACGAGCAGTACTTC. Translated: CASSQDRAGTAYEQYF.

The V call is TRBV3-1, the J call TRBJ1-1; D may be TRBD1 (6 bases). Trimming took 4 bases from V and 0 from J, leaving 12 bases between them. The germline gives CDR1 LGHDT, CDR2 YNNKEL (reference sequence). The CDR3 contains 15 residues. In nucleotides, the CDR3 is TGTGCCAGCAGCCTAGGGACAAGGATGAACACTGAAGCTTTCTTT. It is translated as CASSLGTRMNTEAFF.

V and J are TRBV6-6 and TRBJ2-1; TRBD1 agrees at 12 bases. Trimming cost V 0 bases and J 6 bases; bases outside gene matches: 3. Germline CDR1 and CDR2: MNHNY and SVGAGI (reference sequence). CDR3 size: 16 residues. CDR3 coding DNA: TGTGCCAGCAGTTACTCCCCGGGACAGGGGGCCAATGAGCAGTTCTTC. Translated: CASSYSPGQGANEQFF.

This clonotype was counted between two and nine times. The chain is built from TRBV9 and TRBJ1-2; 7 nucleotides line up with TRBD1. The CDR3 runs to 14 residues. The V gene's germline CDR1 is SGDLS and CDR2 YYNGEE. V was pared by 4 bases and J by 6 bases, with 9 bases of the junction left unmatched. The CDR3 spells CASSTHRGTNGYTF. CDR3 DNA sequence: TGTGCCAGCAGCACCCACAGGGGAACCAATGGCTACACCTTC.

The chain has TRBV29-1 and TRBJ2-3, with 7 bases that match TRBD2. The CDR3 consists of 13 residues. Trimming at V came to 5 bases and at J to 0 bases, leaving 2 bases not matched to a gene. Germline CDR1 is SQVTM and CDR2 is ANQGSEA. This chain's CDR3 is CSVTSDSTDTQYF. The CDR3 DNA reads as TGCAGCGTTACTAGCGACAGCACAGATACGCAGTATTTT.

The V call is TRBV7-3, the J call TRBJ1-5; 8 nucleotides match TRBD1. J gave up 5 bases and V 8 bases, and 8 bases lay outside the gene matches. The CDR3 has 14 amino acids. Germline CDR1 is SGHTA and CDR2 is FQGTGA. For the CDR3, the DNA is TGTGCCAGCGATACAGGGGGTTGGGATCAGCCCCAGCATTTT. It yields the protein CASDTGGWDQPQHF.

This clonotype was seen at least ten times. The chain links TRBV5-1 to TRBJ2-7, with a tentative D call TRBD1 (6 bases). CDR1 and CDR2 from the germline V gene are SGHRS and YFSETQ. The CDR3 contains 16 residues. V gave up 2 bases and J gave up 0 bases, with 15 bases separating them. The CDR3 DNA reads TGCGCCAGCAGCTTAGGGACACCTGGTAACTCCTACGAGCAGTACTTC. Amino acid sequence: CASSLGTPGNSYEQYF.

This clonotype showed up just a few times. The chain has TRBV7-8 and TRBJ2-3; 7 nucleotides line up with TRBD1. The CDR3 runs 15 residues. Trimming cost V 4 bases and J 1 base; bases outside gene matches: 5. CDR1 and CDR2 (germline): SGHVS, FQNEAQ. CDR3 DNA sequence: TGTGCCAGCAGCTCACAGGGGTTCGGCACAGATACGCAGTATTTT. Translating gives CASSSQGFGTDTQYF.

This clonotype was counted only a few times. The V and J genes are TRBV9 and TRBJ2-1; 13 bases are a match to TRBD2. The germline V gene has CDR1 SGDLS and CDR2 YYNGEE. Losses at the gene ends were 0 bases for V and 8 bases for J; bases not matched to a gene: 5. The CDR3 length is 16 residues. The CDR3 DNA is TGTGCCAGCAGCGTAGTGGGGACTAGCGGGATCTATGAGCAGTTCTTC. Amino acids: CASSVVGTSGIYEQFF.